Below are 3 T cell receptor beta chains sequenced from a single sample in a study of cytomegalovirus exposure and HLA in healthy donors (dated by TCRdb to about 2017). Receptors were amplified or captured by the immunoSEQ multiplex PCR assay. For the multiplex PCR, a mixture combining 60 forward primers for TCR Vbeta segments and 13 reverse primers for TCR Jbeta segments was used. The source is immuneACCESS, and TCRdb retained only in-frame sequences with V and J called. Part of the clones is not carried over; for the studies checked, unresolved V genes explain less than half of this, and the remainder is unexplained. This sample gives some 190,000 clones in total; 75% to 90% of them show up just once. Clones ranked in the top ten supply around 1.4% of the sample. Sequencing was performed on PBMCs. These receptors all come from a girl under 18 in good health and CMV-seropositive.

This clone came up a few times. The chain uses TRBV12-5 and TRBJ2-2, with 11 bases identical to TRBD2. The J segment lost 8 bases and the V segment lost 6 bases, leaving 5 bases of the junction unmatched. Germline loops: CDR1 LGHNT, CDR2 FRNRAP. This CDR3 comprises 14 residues. CDR3 loop: CASGTSGGSGELFF. CDR3 sequence (DNA): TGTGCTAGTGGCACTAGCGGGGGCTCGGGGGAGCTGTTTTTT.

This clone is a singleton in its sample. V gene TRBV5-4 combines with J gene TRBJ1-1; D may be TRBD1 (6 bases). Trimming took off 4 bases at V and 0 bases at J, with 13 bases between the two ends. This CDR3 spans 15 amino acids. The V gene's germline CDR1 is SGHNT and CDR2 YYREEE (reference sequence). The CDR3 DNA follows: TGTGCCAGCAGCACACCGAGGGACATGAACACTGAAGCTTTCTTT. It encodes CASSTPRDMNTEAFF.

J is TRBJ2-5 and V is TRBV7-8; TRBD2 aligns across 10 bases. The CDR3 is 16 residues long. Losses at the gene ends were 2 bases for V and 3 bases for J; bases not matched to a gene: 6. The germline gives CDR1 SGHVS, CDR2 FQNEAQ. CDR3 nucleotide sequence: TGTGCCAGCAGCTTATTTAGCGGGAGGTATGAAGAGACCCAGTACTTC. Its protein product is CASSLFSGRYEETQYF. Together with reference TRBV7-8 and TRBJ2-5, the CDR3 gives the full variable domain: GAGVSQSPRYKVAKRGQDVALRCDPISGHVSLFWYQQALGQGPEFLTYFQNEAQLDKSGLPSDRFFAERPEGSVSTLKIQRTQQEDSAVYLCASSLFSGRYEETQYFGPGTRLLVL.